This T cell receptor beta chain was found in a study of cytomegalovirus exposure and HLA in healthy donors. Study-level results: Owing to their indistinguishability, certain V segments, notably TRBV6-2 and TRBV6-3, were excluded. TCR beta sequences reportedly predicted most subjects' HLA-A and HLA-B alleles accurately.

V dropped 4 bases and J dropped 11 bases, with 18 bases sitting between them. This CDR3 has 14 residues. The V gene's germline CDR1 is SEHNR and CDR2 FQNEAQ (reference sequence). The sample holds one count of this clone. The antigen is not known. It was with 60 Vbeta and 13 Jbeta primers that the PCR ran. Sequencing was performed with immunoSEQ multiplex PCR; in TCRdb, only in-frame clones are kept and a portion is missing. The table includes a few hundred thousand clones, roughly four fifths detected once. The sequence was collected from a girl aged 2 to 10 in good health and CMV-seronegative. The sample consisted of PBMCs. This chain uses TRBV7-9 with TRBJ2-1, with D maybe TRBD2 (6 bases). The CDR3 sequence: CASSSMRLAGKQFF. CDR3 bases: TGTGCCAGCAGCTCAATGCGGCTGGCGGGAAAGCAGTTCTTC. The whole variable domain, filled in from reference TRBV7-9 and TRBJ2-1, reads DTGVSQNPRHKITKRGQNVTFRCDPISEHNRLYWYRQTLGQGPEFLTYFQNEAQLEKSRLLSDRFSAERPKGSFSTLEIQRTEQGDSAMYLCASSSMRLAGKQFFGPGTRLTVL.